This is a list of T cell receptor beta chains from one sample in a study of T cells in Graves' hyperthyroidism and ophthalmopathy. Using its own MiXCR run on the multiplex PCR reads, TCRdb lists one record per CDR3 protein. The table includes 500,000 to 650,000 distinct CDR3 sequences, 13% to 15% detected once. Material: blood. All receptors derive from a woman between 40 and 55 years old with Graves' hyperthyroidism. Both conserved end residues are part of each CDR3. The D gene is left open where the match is weak.

cdr3_length,j_call,v_call,d_call,cdr3_aa
12,TRBJ2-1,TRBV12-5,NA,CASGLVRDEQFF
14,TRBJ1-4,TRBV7-9,NA,CASSRRDDPEKLFF
16,TRBJ2-7,TRBV19,TRBD2,CASSSPGLAGGPEQYF
15,TRBJ2-7,TRBV11-2,NA,CASSLEYGGGDEQYF
15,TRBJ2-1,TRBV5-1,TRBD2,CASSLEASGYNEQFF
14,TRBJ2-7,TRBV28,TRBD2,CASSLAGANYEQYF
14,TRBJ1-2,TRBV13,NA,CASSLGRGGEGYTF
13,TRBJ2-7,TRBV11-2,NA,CASSQSRIYEQYF
17,TRBJ2-3,TRBV5-8,NA,CASSSPGGGASTDMQYF
16,TRBJ2-1,TRBV7-6,NA,CASSLSPAEASNEQFF
15,TRBJ1-5,TRBV20-1,NA,CSATKGENSNQPQHF
13,TRBJ1-2,TRBV4-1,NA,CASSQGPNYGYTF
14,TRBJ2-2,TRBV24-1,TRBD2,CASGTSLNTGELFF
14,TRBJ2-7,TRBV28,TRBD2,CASSSGTRSAEQYF
15,TRBJ1-6,TRBV30,NA,CAWGPGGSYNSPLHF
14,TRBJ2-3,TRBV28,NA,CASSTTGGSRSQYF
15,TRBJ2-1,TRBV19,NA,CASSIGGATYNEQFF
17,TRBJ2-3,TRBV10-3,NA,CAISESGARERGDTQYF
13,TRBJ1-2,TRBV5-6,NA,CASSLSWTYGYTF
15,TRBJ2-2,TRBV20-1,TRBD2,CSAMGAGGVDGELFF
16,TRBJ2-2,TRBV7-6,TRBD2,CASSPLAGGPTGELFF
15,TRBJ1-2,TRBV6-1,TRBD1,CASSGTGTVYYGYTF
16,TRBJ2-1,TRBV11-3,NA,CASSLALSGAYNEQFF
17,TRBJ1-5,TRBV27,NA,CASSSSTSGLRNQPQHF
16,TRBJ1-1,TRBV6-1,NA,CASSELSWTWDTEAFF
16,TRBJ1-3,TRBV19,NA,CASSISGQSSGNTIYF
14,TRBJ2-1,TRBV7-9,NA,CASSREGQQKEQFF
15,TRBJ1-5,TRBV15,NA,CATSRDVLNGQPQHF
11,TRBJ2-5,TRBV29-1,NA,CSVVSPGTQYF
18,TRBJ2-5,TRBV19,TRBD1,CASSPDLAGTGGFEAQYF
17,TRBJ2-3,TRBV5-1,TRBD1,CASSFPRDREYTDTQYF